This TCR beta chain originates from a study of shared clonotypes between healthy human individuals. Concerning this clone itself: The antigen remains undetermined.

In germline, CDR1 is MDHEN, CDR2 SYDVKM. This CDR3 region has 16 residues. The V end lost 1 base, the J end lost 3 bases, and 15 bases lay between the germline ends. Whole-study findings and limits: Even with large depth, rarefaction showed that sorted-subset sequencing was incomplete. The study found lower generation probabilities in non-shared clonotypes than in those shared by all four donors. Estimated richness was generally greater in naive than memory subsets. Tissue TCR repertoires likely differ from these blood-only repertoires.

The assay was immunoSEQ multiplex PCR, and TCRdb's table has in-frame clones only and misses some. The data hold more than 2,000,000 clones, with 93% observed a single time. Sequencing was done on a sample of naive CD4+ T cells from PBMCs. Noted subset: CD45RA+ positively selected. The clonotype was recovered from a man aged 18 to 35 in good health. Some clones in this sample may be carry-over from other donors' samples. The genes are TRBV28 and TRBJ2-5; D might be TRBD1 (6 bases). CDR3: CASSLYGQGLEETQYF. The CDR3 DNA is TGTGCCAGCAGTTTATATGGTCAGGGGTTGGAAGAGACCCAGTACTTC.